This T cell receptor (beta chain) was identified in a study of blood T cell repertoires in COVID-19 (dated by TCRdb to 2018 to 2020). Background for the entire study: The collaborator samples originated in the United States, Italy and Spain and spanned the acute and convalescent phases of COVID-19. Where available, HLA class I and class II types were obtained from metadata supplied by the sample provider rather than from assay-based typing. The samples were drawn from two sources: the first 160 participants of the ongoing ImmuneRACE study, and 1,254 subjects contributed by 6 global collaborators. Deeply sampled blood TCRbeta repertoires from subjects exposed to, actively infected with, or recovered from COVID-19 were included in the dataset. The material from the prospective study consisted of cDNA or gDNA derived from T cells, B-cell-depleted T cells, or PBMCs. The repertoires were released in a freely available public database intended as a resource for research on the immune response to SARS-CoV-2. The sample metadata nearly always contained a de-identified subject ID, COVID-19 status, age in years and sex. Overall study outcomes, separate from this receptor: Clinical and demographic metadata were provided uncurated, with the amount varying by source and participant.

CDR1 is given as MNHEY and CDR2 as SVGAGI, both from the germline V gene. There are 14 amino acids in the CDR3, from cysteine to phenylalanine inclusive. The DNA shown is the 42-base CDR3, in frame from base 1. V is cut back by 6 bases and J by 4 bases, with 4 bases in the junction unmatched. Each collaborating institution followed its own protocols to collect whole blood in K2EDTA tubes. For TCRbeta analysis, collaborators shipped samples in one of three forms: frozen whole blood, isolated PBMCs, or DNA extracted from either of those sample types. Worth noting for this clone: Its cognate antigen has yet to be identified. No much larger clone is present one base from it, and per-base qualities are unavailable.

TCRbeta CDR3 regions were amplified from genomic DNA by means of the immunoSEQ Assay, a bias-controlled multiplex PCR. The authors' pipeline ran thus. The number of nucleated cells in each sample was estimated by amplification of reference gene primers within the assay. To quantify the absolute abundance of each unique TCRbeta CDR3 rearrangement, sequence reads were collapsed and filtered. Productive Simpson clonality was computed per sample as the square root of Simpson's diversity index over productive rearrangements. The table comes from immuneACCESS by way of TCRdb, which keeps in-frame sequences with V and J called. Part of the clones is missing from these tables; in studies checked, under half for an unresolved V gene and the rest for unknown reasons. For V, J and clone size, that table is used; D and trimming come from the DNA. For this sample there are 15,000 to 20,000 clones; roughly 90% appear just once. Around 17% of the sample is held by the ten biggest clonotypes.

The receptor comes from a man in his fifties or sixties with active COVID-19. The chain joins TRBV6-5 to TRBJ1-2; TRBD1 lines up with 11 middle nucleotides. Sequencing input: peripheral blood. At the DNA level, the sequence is TGTGCCAGCAGACGGACAGGGGGCATCTATGGCTACACCTTC. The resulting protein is CASRRTGGIYGYTF.